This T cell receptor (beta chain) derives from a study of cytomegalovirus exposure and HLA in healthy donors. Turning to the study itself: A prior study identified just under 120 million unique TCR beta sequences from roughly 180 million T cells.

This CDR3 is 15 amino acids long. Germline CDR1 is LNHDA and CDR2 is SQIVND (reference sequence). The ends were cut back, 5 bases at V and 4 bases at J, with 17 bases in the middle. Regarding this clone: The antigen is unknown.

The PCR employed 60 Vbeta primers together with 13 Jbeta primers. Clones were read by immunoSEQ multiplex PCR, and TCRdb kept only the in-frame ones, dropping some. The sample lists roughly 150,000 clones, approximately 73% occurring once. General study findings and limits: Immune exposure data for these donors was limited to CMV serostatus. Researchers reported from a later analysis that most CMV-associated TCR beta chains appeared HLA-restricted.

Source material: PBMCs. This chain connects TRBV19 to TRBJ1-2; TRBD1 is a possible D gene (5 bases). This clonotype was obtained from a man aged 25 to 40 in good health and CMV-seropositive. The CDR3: CASSSAGGGAYGYTF. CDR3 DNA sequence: TGTGCCAGTAGTTCCGCCGGCGGTGGGGCCTATGGCTACACCTTC.